This T cell receptor (beta chain) emerged from a study of T cell changes during pregnancy in multiple sclerosis. CDR1 SGHNT and CDR2 YYREEE come from the germline V gene (reference sequence). Trimming stripped 0 bases from V and 3 bases from J, with 7 bases between. This CDR3 is 13 amino acids long. Method: immunoSEQ multiplex PCR; TCRdb's copy keeps in-frame clones and lacks some. Of around 99,000 clones in the sample, about 92% were seen once. The sequence derives from a female donor with multiple sclerosis, enrolled in a pregnancy study. The chain has TRBV5-4 and TRBJ2-7, with no clear D. The sample in question was peripheral blood, obtained in the first trimester of pregnancy. In DNA form, the CDR3 reads TGTGCCAGCAGCTTGGCGGGTAACTACGAGCAGTACTTC. Residues: CASSLAGNYEQYF.